The T cell receptor (beta chain) under discussion was sequenced for a study of cytomegalovirus exposure and HLA in healthy donors. Researchers ran the PCR with 60 Vbeta and 13 Jbeta primers. Only in-frame clones appear in the TCRdb table, and some are missing; sequencing was by immunoSEQ multiplex PCR. The repertoire holds roughly 160,000 clones, with 75% as singletons. With respect to this clone: Antigen unknown.

Overall study findings and caveats: Immune exposure information available was restricted to CMV serostatus.

Germline CDR1 is SEHNR and CDR2 is FQNEAQ (reference sequence). The J segment lost 2 bases and the V segment lost 3 bases, leaving 8 bases of the junction unmatched. The CDR3 is made up of 16 amino acids. Sequencing was done on a sample of PBMCs. The receptor was isolated from a female donor in good health and CMV-seronegative. J is TRBJ2-5 and V is TRBV7-9; 8 nucleotides match TRBD1. The CDR3 DNA is TGTGCCAGCAGCTTCGGAGACAGGGGCAGTCAAGAGACCCAGTACTTC. Protein sequence: CASSFGDRGSQETQYF.